Each of the 2 T cell receptor beta chains below was sequenced from the same sample in a study of tumor-infiltrating lymphocytes in primary liver carcinoma. TCR beta cDNA was prepared out of roughly 0.45 ug total RNA by means of a constant-region primer. It was through three nested multiplex PCR rounds of slightly modified ARM-PCR that TCR beta libraries arose. In the first two PCR rounds, TRBV1-TRBV30 forward primers were paired with a C-beta reverse primer, and each round lasted approximately 9 cycles. Each CDR3 protein gets one entry after TCRdb re-called the multiplex PCR reads with MiXCR. The profile shows approximately 300,000 distinct CDR3 sequences, approximately 60% of them singletons. Extraction also yielded germline DNA, while blood RNA was obtained from unsorted whole blood. Sequencing used peripheral blood. The receptor set was obtained from a man between 35 and 55 years old with primary liver carcinoma and hepatitis B virus infection.

A word on this clonotype: This is likely a read error, given that the CDR3 carries no conserved phenylalanine or tryptophan at its end. The genes are TRBV29-1 and TRBJ2-7; possibly TRBD2 for D (6 bases). CDR3 length equals 13 residues. Looked up from germline, CDR1 is SQVTM and CDR2 is ANQGSEA. Trimming took off 7 bases at V and 0 bases at J, with 13 bases between the two ends. The CDR3 DNA follows: TGCAGCGGGACTGACGGGGGCTCCTACGAGCAGTACTAC. Protein: CSGTDGGSYEQYY.

As DNA, the CDR3 is TGTGTCAGCTCCTTGCGGGACAGGCCATCCTCTGGGGCCAACGTCCTGACTTTC. Translated: CVSSLRDRPSSGANVLTF. V usage is TRBV12-1 and J usage is TRBJ2-6; no DNA check was done on the table's D call, TRBD1. TRBV12-1 constitutes a pseudogene. This CDR3 has 18 residues.